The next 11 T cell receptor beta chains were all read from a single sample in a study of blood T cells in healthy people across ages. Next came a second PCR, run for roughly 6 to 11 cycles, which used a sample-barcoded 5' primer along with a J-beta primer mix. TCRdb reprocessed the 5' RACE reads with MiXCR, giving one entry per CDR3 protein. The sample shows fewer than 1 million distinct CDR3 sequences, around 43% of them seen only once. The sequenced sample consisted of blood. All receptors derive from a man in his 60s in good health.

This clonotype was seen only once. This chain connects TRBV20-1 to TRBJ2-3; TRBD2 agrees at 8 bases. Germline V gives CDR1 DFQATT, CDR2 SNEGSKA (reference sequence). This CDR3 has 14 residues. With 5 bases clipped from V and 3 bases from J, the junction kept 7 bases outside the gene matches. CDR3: CSAAPGLETDTQYF. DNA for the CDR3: TGCAGTGCTGCACCGGGACTAGAAACAGATACGCAGTATTTT.

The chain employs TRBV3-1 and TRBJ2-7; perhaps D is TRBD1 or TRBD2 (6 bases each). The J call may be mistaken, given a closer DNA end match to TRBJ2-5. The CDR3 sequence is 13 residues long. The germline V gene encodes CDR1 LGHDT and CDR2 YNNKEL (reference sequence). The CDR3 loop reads CASSPTGTGTQYF. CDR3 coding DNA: TGTGCCAGCAGCCCTACAGGGACTGGGACCCAGTACTTC.

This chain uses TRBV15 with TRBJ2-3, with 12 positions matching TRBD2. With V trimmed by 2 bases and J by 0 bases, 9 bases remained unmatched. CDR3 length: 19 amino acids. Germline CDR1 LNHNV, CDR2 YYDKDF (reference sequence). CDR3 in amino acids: CATSRRPSGGAASTDTQYF. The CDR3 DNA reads TGTGCCACCAGCAGAAGACCTAGCGGGGGGGCCGCTAGCACAGATACGCAGTATTTT.

CDR3 region: CASSYRGGSAEAFF. The CDR3 nucleotides read TGTGCCAGCAGTTATCGGGGGGGGTCCGCTGAAGCTTTCTTT. The chain uses TRBV6-5 and TRBJ1-1, with D maybe TRBD1 (5 bases). V lost 3 bases, J lost 6 bases, and 14 bases lay in between. CDR1 MNHEY and CDR2 SVGAGI come from the germline V gene. The CDR3 is 14 amino acids.

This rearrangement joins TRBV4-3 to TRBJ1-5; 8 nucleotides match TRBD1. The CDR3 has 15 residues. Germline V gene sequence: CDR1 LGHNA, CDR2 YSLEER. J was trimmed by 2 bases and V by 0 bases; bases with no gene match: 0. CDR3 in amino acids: CASSQEDRGNQPQHF. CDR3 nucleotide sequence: TGCGCCAGCAGCCAAGAGGACAGGGGCAATCAGCCCCAGCATTTT.

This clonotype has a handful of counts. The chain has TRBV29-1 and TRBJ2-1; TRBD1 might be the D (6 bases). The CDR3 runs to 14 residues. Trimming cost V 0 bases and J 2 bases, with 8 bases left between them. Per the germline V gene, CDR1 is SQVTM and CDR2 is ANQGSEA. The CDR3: CSVEDHRAYNEQFF. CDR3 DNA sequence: TGCAGCGTTGAAGATCACAGGGCCTACAATGAGCAGTTCTTC.

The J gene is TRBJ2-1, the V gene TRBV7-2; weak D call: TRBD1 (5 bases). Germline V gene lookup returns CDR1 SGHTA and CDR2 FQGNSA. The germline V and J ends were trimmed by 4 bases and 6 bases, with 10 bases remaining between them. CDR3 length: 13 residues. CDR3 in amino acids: CASSSSRGNEQFF. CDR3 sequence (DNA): TGTGCCAGCAGCTCAAGTAGGGGCAATGAGCAGTTCTTC.

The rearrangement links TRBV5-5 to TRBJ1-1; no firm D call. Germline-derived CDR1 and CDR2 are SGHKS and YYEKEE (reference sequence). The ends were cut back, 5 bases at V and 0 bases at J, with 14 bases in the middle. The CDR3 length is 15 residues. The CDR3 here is CASSPRLVLNTEAFF. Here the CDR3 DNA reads TGTGCCAGCAGTCCCCGCTTAGTTCTGAACACTGAAGCTTTCTTT.

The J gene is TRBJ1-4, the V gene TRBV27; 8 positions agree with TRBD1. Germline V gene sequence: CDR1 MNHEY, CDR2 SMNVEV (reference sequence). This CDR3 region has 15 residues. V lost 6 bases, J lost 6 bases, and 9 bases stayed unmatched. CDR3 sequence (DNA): TGTGCCAGCAGGAGACAGGGGACGGCCTATGAAAAACTGTTTTTT. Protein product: CASRRQGTAYEKLFF.

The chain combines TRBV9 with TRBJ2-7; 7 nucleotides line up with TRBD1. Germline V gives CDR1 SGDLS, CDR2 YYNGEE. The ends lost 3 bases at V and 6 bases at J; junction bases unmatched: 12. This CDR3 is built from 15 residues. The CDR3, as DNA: TGTGCCAGCAGCGCTTCACAGGGGAATTGGGCCGAGCAGTACTTC. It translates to CASSASQGNWAEQYF.

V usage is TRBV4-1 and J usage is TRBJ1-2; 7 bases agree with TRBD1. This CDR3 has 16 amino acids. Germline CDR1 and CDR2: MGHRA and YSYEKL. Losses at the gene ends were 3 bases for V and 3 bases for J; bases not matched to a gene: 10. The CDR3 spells CASSQTGTEIHYGYTF. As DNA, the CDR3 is TGCGCCAGCAGCCAGACCGGGACAGAGATTCACTATGGCTACACCTTC.